This T cell receptor beta chain derives from a study of read filtering for tumor transcriptome and immune sequencing. Study-wide context: Among patients, some 17 were male and some 15 female, aged about 47 to 85 (mean around 61). Whole-transcriptome libraries were prepared after DNase treatment.

Findings of the study overall: In IR-seq, single-read clonotypes were roughly 80% of clonotypes but about 3.5% of reads. Compared with RNA-seq, IR-seq gave much higher clonotype depth and reliability.

CDR1 is GTSNPN, CDR2 SVGIG, per germline (reference sequence). V gave up 2 bases and J gave up 1 base, with 8 bases separating them. CDR3 length equals 13 residues. This clonotype was seen many times. Its matching antigen is unknown. Molecular barcoded adaptors covering alpha/delta and beta/gamma chains were used on roughly 400 ng RNA. Using its own MiXCR run on the reads, TCRdb lists one record per CDR3 protein. The sample contains 50,000 or so distinct CDR3 sequences, approximately 13% of which appear only once. Specimen: a population of CD138-negative cells sorted from bone marrow. This receptor was identified in a donor aged 40 or older with multiple myeloma. The rearrangement uses TRBV30 and TRBJ1-1; D not certain. CDR3 DNA: TGTGCCTGGAGTAGGTCGCCGAACACTGAAGCTTTCTTT. The encoded protein is CAWSRSPNTEAFF.